Sequencing of this T cell receptor beta chain was carried out in a study of T cell responses to AZD1222 COVID-19 vaccine. CDR1 is SGHRS, CDR2 YFSETQ, per germline. The CDR3 sequence is 18 residues long. J lost 3 bases, V lost 2 bases, and 13 bases had no gene match. Broader study findings: Spike was spanned by vaccine-associated CD4 TCRs, which were dominant at 160-218 and 743-854. Without day 14 samples, only post-peak T cell repertoires were studied.

As to this clone: Its antigen remains unknown.

Sequencing was performed with immunoSEQ multiplex PCR; in TCRdb, only in-frame clones are kept and a portion is missing. The sample carries about 92,000 clones, 70% to 90% recorded once. The sequence was collected from an adult in good health. V usage is TRBV5-1 and J usage is TRBJ2-7; 11 bases are shared with TRBD1. This specimen consisted of peripheral blood, obtained on day 0 of AZD1222 vaccination. The CDR3 is CASSFGSGTGGLDYEQYF. CDR3 bases: TGCGCCAGCAGCTTTGGGTCCGGGACAGGGGGACTAGACTACGAGCAGTACTTC. Drawing the rest from reference TRBV5-1 and TRBJ2-7, the complete variable domain is KAGVTQTPRYLIKTRGQQVTLSCSPISGHRSVSWYQQTPGQGLQFLFEYFSETQRNKGNFPGRFSGRQFSNSRSEMNVSTLELGDSALYLCASSFGSGTGGLDYEQYFGPGTRLTVT.